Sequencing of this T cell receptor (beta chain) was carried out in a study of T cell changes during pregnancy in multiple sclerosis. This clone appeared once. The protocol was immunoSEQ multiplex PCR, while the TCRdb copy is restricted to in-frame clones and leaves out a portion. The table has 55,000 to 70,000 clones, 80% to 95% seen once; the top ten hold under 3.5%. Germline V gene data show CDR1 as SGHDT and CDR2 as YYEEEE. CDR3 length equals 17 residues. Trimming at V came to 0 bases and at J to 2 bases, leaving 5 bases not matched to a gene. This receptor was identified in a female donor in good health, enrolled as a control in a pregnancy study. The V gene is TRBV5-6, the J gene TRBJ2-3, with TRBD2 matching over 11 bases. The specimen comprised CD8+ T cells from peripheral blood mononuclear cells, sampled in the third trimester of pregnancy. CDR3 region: CASSLEGLAVFTDTQYF. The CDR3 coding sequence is TGTGCCAGCAGCTTGGAGGGACTAGCGGTATTCACAGATACGCAGTATTTT.